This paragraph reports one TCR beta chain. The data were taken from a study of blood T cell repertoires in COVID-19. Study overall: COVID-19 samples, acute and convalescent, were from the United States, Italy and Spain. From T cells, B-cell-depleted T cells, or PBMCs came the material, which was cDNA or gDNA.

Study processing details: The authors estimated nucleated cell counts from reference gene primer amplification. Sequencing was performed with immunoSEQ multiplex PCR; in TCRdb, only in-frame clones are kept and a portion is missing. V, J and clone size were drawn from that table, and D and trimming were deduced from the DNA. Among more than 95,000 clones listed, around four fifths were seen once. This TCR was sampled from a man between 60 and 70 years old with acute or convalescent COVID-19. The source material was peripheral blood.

The CDR3 protein is CASSLGPGLGSYEQYF. In DNA, the CDR3 is TGTGCCAGCAGCTTAGGACCGGGACTGGGCTCCTACGAGCAGTACTTC. This chain joins TRBV11-1 and TRBJ2-7; D perhaps matches TRBD2 (6 bases). The CDR3 runs 16 residues. Germline V gene sequence: CDR1 SGHAT, CDR2 FQDESV (reference sequence). The V end was cut by 1 base, the J end by 0 bases, with 13 bases between.